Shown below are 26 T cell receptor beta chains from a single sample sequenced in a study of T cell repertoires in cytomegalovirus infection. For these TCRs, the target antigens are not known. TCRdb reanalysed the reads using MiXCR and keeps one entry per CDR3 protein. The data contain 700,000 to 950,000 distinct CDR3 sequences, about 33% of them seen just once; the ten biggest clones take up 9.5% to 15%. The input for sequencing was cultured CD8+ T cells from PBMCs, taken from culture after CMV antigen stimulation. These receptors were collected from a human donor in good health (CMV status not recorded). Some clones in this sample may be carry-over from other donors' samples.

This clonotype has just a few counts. CDR3 in DNA: TGTGCCAGTAGTATTAGCGGGGGGCTGTACAATGAGCAGTTCTTC. It specifies CASSISGGLYNEQFF. The rearrangement joins TRBV19 to TRBJ2-1; 10 bases are a match to TRBD2. After removal of 3 bases from V and 4 bases from J, the junction contained 3 bases not matched to a gene. CDR3 length: 15 residues. From germline, CDR1 is LNHDA and CDR2 SQIVND (reference sequence). The full variable domain, rest sourced from reference TRBV19 and TRBJ2-1, is DGGITQSPKYLFRKEGQNVTLSCEQNLNHDAMYWYRQDPGQGLRLIYYSQIVNDFQKGDIAEGYSVSREKKESFPLTVTSAQKNPTAFYLCASSISGGLYNEQFFGPGTRLTVL.

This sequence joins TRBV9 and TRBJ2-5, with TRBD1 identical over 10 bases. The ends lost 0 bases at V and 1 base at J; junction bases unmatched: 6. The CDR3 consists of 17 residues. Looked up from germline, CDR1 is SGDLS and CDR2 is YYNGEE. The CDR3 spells CASSVGWTGGTQETQYF. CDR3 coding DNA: TGTGCCAGCAGCGTAGGATGGACAGGGGGGACCCAAGAGACCCAGTACTTC.

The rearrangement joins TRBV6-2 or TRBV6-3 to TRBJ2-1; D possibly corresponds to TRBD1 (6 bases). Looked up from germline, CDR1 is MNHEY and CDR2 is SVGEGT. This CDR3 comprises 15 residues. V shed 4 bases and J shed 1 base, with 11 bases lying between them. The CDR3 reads CASSFITGSYNEQFF. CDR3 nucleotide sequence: TGTGCCAGCAGTTTCATCACAGGGTCCTACAATGAGCAGTTCTTC.

CDR3 region: CASSQPSRRLGYEQYF. The CDR3 nucleotides read TGTGCCAGCAGTCAACCTAGTCGGCGCCTTGGCTACGAGCAGTACTTC. The chain uses TRBV12-3 or TRBV12-4 and TRBJ2-7; no definite D call. Trimming cost V 5 bases and J 3 bases, with 20 bases left between them. The CDR3 sequence is 16 residues long.

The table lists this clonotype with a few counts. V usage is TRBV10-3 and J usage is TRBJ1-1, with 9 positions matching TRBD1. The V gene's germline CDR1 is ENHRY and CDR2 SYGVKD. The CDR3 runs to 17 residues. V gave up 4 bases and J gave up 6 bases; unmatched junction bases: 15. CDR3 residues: CAISVLRDREGDPEAFF. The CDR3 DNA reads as TGTGCCATCAGTGTTCTCCGGGACAGGGAGGGGGATCCTGAAGCTTTCTTT.

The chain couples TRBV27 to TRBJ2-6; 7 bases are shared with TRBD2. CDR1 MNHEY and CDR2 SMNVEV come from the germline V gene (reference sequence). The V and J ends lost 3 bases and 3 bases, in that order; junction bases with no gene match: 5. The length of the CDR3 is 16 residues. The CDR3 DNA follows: TGTGCCAGCAGTTTGATGGCGGGGGATGGGGCCAACGTCCTGACTTTC. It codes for CASSLMAGDGANVLTF.

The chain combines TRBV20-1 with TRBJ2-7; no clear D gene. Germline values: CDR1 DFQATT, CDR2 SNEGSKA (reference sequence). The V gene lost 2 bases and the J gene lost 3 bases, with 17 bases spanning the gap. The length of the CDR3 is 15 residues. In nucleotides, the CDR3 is TGCAGTGCTAGACCCCTACGGGCGCCAGGCTACGAGCAGTACTTC. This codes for CSARPLRAPGYEQYF.

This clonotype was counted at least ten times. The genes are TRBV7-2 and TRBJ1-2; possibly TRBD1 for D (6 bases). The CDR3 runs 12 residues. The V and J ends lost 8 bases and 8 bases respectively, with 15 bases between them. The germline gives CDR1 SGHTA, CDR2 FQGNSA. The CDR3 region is CASGGQLRGYTF. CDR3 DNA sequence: TGTGCCAGCGGAGGACAGCTGAGAGGCTACACCTTC.

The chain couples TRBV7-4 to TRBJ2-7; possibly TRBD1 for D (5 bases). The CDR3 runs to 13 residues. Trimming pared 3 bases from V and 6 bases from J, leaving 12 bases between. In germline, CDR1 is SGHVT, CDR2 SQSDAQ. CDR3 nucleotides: TGTGCCAGCAGCTTCTTGGACAAAGTCGAGCAGTACTTC. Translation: CASSFLDKVEQYF.

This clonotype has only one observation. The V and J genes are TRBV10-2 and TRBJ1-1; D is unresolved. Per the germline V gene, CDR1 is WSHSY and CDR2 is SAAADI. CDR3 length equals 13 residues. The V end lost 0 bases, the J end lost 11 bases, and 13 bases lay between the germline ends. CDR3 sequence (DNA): TGCGCCAGCAGTGAGTCGGCCGGGCTCGGGGCTTTCTTT. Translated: CASSESAGLGAFF.

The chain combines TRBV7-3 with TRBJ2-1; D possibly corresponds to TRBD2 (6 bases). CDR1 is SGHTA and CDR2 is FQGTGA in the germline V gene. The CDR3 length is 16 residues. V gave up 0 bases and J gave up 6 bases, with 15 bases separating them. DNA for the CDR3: TGTGCCAGCAGCTTAACGGAGGGGCATCACTTCAATGAGCAGTTCTTC. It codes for CASSLTEGHHFNEQFF.

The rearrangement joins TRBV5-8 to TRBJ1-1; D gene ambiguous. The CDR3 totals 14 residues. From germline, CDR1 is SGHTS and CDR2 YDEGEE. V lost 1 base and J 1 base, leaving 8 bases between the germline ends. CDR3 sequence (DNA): TGTGCCAGCAGCTTGAGACTGTGGAACACTGAAGCTTTCTTT. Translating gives CASSLRLWNTEAFF.

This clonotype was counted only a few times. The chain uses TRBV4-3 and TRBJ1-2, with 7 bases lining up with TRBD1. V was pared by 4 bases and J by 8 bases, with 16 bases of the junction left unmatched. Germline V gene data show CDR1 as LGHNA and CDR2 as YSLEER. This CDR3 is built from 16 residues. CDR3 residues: CASSPGTAASLLGYTF. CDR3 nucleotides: TGCGCCAGCAGCCCCGGGACAGCGGCATCGTTGCTGGGCTACACCTTC.

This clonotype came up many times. The CDR3 here is CASSEFGAREDRGYEQYV. The CDR3 DNA follows: TGTGCCAGCAGTGAATTTGGGGCAAGAGAGGACAGGGGGTACGAGCAGTACGTC. The chain is built from TRBV6-1 and TRBJ2-7, with 10 positions matching TRBD1. This CDR3 comprises 18 residues. Germline lookup yields CDR1 MNHNS and CDR2 SASEGT. Losses at the gene ends were 2 bases for V and 4 bases for J; bases not matched to a gene: 14.

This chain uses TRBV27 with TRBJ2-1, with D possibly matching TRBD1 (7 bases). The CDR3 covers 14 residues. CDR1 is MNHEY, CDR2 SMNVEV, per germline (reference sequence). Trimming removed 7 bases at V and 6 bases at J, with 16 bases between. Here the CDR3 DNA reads TGTGCCAGCATTCAGGGGGGAATCGGCAATGAGCAGTTCTTC. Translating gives CASIQGGIGNEQFF.

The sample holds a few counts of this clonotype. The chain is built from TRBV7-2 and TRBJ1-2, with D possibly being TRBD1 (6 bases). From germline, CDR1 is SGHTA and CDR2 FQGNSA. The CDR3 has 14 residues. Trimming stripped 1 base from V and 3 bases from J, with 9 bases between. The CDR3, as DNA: TGTGCCAGCAGCTTAGTCAGGGGTGACTATGGCTACACCTTC. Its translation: CASSLVRGDYGYTF.

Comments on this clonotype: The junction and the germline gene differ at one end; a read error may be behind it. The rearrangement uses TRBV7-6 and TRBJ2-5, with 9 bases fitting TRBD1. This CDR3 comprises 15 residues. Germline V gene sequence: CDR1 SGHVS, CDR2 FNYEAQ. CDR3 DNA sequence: TGTGCTAGCAGCCCATTGGACAGGGGTGGAGAGACCCAGTACTTC. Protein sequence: CASSPLDRGGETQYF.

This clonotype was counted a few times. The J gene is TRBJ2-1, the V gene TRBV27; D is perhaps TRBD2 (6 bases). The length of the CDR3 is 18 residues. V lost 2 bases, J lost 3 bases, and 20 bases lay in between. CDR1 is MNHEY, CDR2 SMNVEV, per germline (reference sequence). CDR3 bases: TGTGCCAGCAGTTTAAAGGGAGGACTGTACCTTAACTACAATGAGCAGTTCTTC. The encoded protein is CASSLKGGLYLNYNEQFF.

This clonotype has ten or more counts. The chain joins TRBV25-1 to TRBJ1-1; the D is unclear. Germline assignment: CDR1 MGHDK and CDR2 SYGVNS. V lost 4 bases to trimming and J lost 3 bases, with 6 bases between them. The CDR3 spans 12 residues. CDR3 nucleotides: TGTGCCAGCAGTGCACGTGACACTGAAGCTTTCTTT. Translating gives CASSARDTEAFF.

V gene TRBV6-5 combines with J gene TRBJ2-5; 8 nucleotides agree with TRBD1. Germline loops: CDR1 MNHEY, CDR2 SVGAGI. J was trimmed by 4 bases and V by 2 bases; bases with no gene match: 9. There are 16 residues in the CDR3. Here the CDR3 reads CASSYGTPDRGETQYF. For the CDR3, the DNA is TGTGCCAGCAGTTACGGGACCCCAGACAGGGGAGAGACCCAGTACTTC.

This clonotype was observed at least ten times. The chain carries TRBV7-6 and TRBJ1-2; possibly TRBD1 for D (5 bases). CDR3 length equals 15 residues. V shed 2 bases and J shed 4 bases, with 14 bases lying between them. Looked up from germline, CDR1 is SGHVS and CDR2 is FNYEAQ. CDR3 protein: CASSLSSEGFYGYTF. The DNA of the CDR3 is TGTGCCAGCAGCTTAAGTTCTGAGGGGTTCTATGGCTACACCTTC. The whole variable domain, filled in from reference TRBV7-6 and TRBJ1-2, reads GAGVSQSPRYKVTKRGQDVALRCDPISGHVSLYWYRQALGQGPEFLTYFNYEAQQDKSGLPNDRFSAERPEGSISTLTIQRTEQRDSAMYRCASSLSSEGFYGYTFGSGTRLTVV.

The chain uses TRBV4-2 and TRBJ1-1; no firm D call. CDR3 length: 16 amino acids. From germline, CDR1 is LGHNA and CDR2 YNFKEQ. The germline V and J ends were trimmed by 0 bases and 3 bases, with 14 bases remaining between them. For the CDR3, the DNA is TGTGCCAGCAGCCAAGATCGGGCGAGTCAGTACACTGAAGCTTTCTTT. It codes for CASSQDRASQYTEAFF.

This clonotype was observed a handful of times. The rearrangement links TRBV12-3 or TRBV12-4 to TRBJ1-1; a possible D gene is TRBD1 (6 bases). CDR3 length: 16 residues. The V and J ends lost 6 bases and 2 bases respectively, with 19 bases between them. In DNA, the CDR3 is TGTGCCAGCAGGCCAGCCCCTCGGACAGTTAACACTGAAGCTTTCTTT. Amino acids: CASRPAPRTVNTEAFF.

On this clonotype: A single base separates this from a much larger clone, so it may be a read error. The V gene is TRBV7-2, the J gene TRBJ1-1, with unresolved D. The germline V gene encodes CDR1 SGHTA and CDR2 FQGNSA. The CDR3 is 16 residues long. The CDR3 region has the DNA TGTTCCAGCAGCTTATTGGGGAAGCCAAAGAACACTGAAGCTTTCTTT. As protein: CSSSLLGKPKNTEAFF.

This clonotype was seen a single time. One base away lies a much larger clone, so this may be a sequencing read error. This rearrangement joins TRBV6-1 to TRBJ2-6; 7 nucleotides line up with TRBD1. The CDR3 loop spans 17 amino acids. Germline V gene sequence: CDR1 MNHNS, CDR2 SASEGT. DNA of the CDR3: TGTGCCAACAGTGAACTCCGGGACAGCTCTGGGGCCAACGTCCTGACTTTC. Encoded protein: CANSELRDSSGANVLTF.

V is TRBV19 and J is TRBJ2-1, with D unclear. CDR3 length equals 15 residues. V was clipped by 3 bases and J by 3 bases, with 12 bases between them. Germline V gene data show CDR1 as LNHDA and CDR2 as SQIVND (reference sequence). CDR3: CASSMGRRGYNEQFF. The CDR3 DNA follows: TGTGCCAGTAGTATGGGTAGGCGCGGCTACAATGAGCAGTTCTTC.